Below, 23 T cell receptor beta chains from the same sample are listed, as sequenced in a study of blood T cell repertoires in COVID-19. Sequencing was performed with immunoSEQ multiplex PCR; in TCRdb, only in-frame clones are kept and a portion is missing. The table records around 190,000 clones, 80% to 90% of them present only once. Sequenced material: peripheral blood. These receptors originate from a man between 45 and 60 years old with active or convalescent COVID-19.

This CDR3 is CASSTGTVSGNTIYF. DNA for the CDR3: TGTGCCAGTAGCACTGGGACAGTCTCTGGAAACACCATATATTTT. The chain carries TRBV19 and TRBJ1-3; 7 nucleotides match TRBD1. The J segment lost 0 bases and the V segment lost 6 bases, leaving 5 bases of the junction unmatched. Germline CDR1 is LNHDA and CDR2 is SQIVND (reference sequence). The CDR3 runs 15 residues. Using reference TRBV19 and TRBJ1-3 for the parts outside the CDR3, the full variable domain is DGGITQSPKYLFRKEGQNVTLSCEQNLNHDAMYWYRQDPGQGLRLIYYSQIVNDFQKGDIAEGYSVSREKKESFPLTVTSAQKNPTAFYLCASSTGTVSGNTIYFGEGSWLTVV.

The CDR3 loop reads CASSQSDSRIDGYTF. The CDR3 DNA reads as TGCGCCAGCAGCCAAAGCGACAGCCGTATCGATGGCTACACCTTC. V and J are TRBV4-1 and TRBJ1-2; the D gene is possibly TRBD1 (5 bases). Deletions cut 2 bases from V and 6 bases from J, with 16 bases between. This CDR3 spans 15 amino acids. The germline CDR1 and CDR2 sequences are MGHRA and YSYEKL.

The CDR3 loop reads CASSWASGFSYEQYF. CDR3 nucleotide sequence: TGTGCCAGTAGTTGGGCTAGCGGGTTCTCCTACGAGCAGTACTTC. The V call is TRBV19, the J call TRBJ2-7; TRBD2 matches at 8 bases. The CDR3 runs to 15 residues. The V and J ends lost 5 bases and 0 bases, in that order; junction bases with no gene match: 6. The germline gives CDR1 LNHDA, CDR2 SQIVND (reference sequence).

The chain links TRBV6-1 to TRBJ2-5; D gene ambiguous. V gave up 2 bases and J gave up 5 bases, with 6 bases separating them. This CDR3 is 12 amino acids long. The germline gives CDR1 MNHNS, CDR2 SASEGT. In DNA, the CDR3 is TGTGCCAGCAGTGAAATCCGGGAGACCCAGTACTTC. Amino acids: CASSEIRETQYF.

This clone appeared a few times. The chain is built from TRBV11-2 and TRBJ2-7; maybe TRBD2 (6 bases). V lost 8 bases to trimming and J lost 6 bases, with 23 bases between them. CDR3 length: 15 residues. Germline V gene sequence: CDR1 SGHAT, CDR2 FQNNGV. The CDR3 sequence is CASAQLAGYPSEQYF. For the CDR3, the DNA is TGTGCCAGCGCCCAATTGGCGGGGTACCCCAGCGAGCAGTACTTC.

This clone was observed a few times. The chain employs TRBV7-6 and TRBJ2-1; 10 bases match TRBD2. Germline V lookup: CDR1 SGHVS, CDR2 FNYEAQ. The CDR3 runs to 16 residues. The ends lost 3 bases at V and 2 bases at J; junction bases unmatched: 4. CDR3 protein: CASSLSGGGTYNEQFF. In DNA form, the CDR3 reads TGTGCCAGCAGCTTGAGCGGGGGGGGAACCTACAATGAGCAGTTCTTC.

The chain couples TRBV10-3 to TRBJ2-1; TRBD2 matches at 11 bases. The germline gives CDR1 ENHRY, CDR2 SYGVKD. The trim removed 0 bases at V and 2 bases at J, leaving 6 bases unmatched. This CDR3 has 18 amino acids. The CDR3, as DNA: TGTGCCATCAGTGAGTCTGAGCTAGCGGGAGGCACCTACAATGAGCAGTTCTTC. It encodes CAISESELAGGTYNEQFF.

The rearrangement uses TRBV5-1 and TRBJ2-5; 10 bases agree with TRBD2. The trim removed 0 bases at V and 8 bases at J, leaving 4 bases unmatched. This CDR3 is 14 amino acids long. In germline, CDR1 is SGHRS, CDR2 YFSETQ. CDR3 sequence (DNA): TGCGCCAGCAGCTTGGTCCTAGCGGGAGAAACCCAGTACTTC. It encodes CASSLVLAGETQYF.

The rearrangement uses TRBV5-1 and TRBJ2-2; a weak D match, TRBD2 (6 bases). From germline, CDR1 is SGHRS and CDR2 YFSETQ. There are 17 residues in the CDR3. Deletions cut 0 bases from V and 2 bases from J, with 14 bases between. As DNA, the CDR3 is TGCGCCAGCAGCTTGGGAGAGGGGACTTTTAACACCGGGGAGCTGTTTTTT. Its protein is CASSLGEGTFNTGELFF.

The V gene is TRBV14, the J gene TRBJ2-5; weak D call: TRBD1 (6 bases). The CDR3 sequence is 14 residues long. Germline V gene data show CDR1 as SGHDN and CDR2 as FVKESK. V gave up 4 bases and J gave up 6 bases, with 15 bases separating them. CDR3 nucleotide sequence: TGTGCCAGCAGCCGAATACAGGGTTTACAGACCCAGTACTTC. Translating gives CASSRIQGLQTQYF.

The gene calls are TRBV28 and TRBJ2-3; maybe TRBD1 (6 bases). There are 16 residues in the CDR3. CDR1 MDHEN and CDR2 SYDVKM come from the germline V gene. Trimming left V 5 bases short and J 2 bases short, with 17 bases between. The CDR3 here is CASSNSDSELTDTQYF. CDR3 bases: TGTGCCAGCAGTAACTCGGACAGTGAGCTCACAGATACGCAGTATTTT.

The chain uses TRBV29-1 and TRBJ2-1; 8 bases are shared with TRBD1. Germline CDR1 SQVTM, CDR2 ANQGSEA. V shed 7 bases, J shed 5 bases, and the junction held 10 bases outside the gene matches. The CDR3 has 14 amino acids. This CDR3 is CSASRTGTNNEQFF. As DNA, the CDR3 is TGCAGCGCCTCAAGGACAGGGACGAACAATGAGCAGTTCTTC.

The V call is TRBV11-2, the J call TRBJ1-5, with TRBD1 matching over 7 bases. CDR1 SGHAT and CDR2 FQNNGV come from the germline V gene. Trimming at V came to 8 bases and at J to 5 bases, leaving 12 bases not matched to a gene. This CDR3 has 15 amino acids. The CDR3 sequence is CASSAGQHEDQPQHF. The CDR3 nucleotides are TGTGCCAGCTCGGCGGGACAGCACGAGGATCAGCCCCAGCATTTT.

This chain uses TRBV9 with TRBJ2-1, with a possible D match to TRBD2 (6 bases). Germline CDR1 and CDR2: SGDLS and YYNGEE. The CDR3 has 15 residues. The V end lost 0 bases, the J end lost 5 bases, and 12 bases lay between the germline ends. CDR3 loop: CASSVAEAGNNEQFF. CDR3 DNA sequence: TGTGCCAGCAGCGTAGCGGAGGCGGGGAACAATGAGCAGTTCTTC.

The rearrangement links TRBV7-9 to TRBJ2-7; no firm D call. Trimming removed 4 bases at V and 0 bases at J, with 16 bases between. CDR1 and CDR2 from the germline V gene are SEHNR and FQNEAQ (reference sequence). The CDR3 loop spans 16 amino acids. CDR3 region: CASSYPSGWSSYEQYF. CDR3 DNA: TGTGCCAGCAGCTACCCCTCCGGCTGGAGCTCCTACGAGCAGTACTTC.

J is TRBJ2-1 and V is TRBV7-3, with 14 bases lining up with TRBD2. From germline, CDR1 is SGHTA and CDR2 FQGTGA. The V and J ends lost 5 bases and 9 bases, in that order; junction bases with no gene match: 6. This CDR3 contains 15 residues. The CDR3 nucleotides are TGTGCCAGCAGCGGGACTAGCGGGAGCTGGGGTGAGCAGTTCTTC. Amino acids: CASSGTSGSWGEQFF.

Here the CDR3 reads CASSQEGQGYNEQFF. CDR3 bases: TGCGCCAGCAGCCAAGAGGGACAGGGGTACAATGAGCAGTTCTTC. The V gene is TRBV4-1, the J gene TRBJ2-1; 10 bases are a match to TRBD1. Per germline, CDR1 MGHRA and CDR2 YSYEKL. The CDR3 runs 15 residues. The V and J ends lost 0 bases and 4 bases, in that order; junction bases with no gene match: 0.

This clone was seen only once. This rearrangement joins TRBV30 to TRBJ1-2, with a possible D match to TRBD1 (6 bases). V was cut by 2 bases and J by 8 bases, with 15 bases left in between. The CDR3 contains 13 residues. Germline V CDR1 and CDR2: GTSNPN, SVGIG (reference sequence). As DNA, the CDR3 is TGTGCCTGGAGTCCAGGGGTGGTATACGGCTACACCTTC. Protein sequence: CAWSPGVVYGYTF.

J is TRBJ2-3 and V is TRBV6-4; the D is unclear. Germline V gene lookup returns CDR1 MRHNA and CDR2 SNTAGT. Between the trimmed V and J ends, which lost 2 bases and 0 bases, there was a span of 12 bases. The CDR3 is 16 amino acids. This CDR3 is CASSDPRHFSTDTQYF. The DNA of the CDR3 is TGTGCCAGCAGTGACCCCAGACACTTTAGCACAGATACGCAGTATTTT.

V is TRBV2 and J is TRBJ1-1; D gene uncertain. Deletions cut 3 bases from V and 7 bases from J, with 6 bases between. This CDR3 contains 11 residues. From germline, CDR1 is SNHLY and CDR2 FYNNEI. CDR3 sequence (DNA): TGTGCCAGCAGTGAGGAGAGTGAAGCTTTCTTT. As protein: CASSEESEAFF.

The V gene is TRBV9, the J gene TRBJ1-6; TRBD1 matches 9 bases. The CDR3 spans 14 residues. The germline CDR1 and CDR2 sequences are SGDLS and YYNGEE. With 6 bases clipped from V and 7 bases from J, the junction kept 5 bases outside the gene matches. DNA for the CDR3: TGTGCCAGCAATCCGGGACAGGGCAATTCACCCCTCCACTTT. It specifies CASNPGQGNSPLHF.

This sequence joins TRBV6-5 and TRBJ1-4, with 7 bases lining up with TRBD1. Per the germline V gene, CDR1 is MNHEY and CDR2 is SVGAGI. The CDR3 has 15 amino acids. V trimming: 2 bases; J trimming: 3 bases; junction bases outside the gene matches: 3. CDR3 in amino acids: CASSYTTGANEKLFF. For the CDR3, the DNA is TGTGCCAGCAGTTACACCACAGGGGCTAATGAAAAACTGTTTTTT.

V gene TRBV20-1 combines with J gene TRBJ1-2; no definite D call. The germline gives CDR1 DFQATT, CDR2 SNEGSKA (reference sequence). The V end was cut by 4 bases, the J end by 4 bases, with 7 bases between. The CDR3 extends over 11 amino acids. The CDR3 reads CSATPSYGYTF. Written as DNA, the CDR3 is TGCAGTGCTACCCCGAGCTATGGCTACACCTTC.